This entry describes one T cell receptor (beta chain). These data originate in a study of blood T cell repertoires in COVID-19. TCRdb's copy holds only in-frame clones and misses some; the assay was immunoSEQ multiplex PCR. The sample carries 70,000 or so clones, roughly four fifths recorded once. Per the germline V gene, CDR1 is PRHDT and CDR2 is FYEKMQ (reference sequence). The CDR3 loop spans 16 amino acids. The V end was cut by 2 bases, the J end by 3 bases, with 16 bases between. The origin of this receptor is a man aged 55 to 70 with COVID-19, enrolled during active disease. The V call is TRBV13, the J call TRBJ1-2; no definite D call. The source material was peripheral blood. The CDR3 here is CASSLSPRYGDYGYTF. In nucleotides, the CDR3 is TGTGCCAGCAGCTTAAGCCCCCGGTACGGTGACTATGGCTACACCTTC.